Below, 24 T cell receptor beta chains from the same sample are listed, as sequenced in a study of T cell repertoires in cytomegalovirus infection. TCRdb re-analysed the reads in MiXCR, keeping a single row per CDR3 protein. The sample shows some 150,000 distinct CDR3 sequences, about 25% of them seen only once. The material sequenced was PBMCs. These receptors all stem from a human donor in good health (CMV status not recorded). Some clones in this sample may be carry-over from other donors' samples.

The rearrangement links TRBV28 to TRBJ1-1; D gene ambiguous. The CDR3 runs 14 residues. Looked up from germline, CDR1 is MDHEN and CDR2 is SYDVKM. V lost 4 bases and J lost 9, with 18 bases in between. CDR3 loop: CASSSTPEGTKAFF. CDR3 bases: TGTGCCAGCAGTTCAACTCCGGAGGGAACCAAAGCTTTCTTT.

This clonotype was seen ten or more times. The gene calls are TRBV20-1 and TRBJ2-1, with TRBD2 as a possible D gene (5 bases). Deletions cut 6 bases from V and 6 bases from J, with 18 bases between. There are 14 residues in the CDR3. Germline CDR1 and CDR2: DFQATT and SNEGSKA (reference sequence). The CDR3 region is CSATGIRGSNEQFF. DNA of the CDR3: TGCAGTGCCACCGGGATCCGAGGGAGCAATGAGCAGTTCTTC.

The chain combines TRBV5-6 with TRBJ2-1; 7 bases match TRBD1. The CDR3 runs 13 residues. The ends lost 5 bases at V and 8 bases at J; junction bases unmatched: 7. Looked up from germline, CDR1 is SGHDT and CDR2 is YYEEEE. CDR3 coding DNA: TGTGCCAGCAGACAGGACAGGTTCCATGAGCAGTTCTTC. Amino acid sequence: CASRQDRFHEQFF.

This clonotype came up a few times. The chain links TRBV11-2 to TRBJ2-1; D might be TRBD2 (5 bases). Germline V gene sequence: CDR1 SGHAT, CDR2 FQNNGV. This CDR3 has 14 residues. V was cut by 4 bases and J by 0 bases, with 7 bases left in between. In DNA form, the CDR3 reads TGTGCCAGCAGCTGGGAGAACTCCTACAATGAGCAGTTCTTC. Translation: CASSWENSYNEQFF.

The table lists this clonotype with many counts. The genes are TRBV5-1 and TRBJ2-1; the match to TRBD2 covers 12 bases. The trim removed 4 bases at V and 8 bases at J, leaving 7 bases unmatched. Germline-derived CDR1 and CDR2 are SGHRS and YFSETQ. This CDR3 region has 15 residues. CDR3 in amino acids: CASSKTSGSVDEQFF. DNA of the CDR3: TGCGCCAGCAGCAAGACTAGCGGGAGTGTAGATGAGCAGTTCTTC.

The J gene is TRBJ1-1, the V gene TRBV4-1, with D hard to call. The CDR3 loop spans 14 amino acids. Germline values: CDR1 MGHRA, CDR2 YSYEKL. The V gene lost 1 base and the J gene lost 1 base, with 7 bases spanning the gap. The CDR3 DNA sequence: TGCGCCAGCAGCCAAGTGACACCGAACACTGAAGCTTTCTTT. It encodes CASSQVTPNTEAFF.

Many counts were recorded for this clonotype. This sequence joins TRBV7-2 and TRBJ2-5; possibly TRBD1 or TRBD2 for D (7 bases each). Trimming removed 7 bases from V and 2 bases from J, with 20 bases in between. CDR3 length equals 16 residues. Germline CDR1 and CDR2: SGHTA and FQGNSA. The CDR3 protein is CASIQGGGRGQETQYF. In DNA, the CDR3 is TGTGCCAGCATCCAGGGGGGAGGGAGGGGACAAGAGACCCAGTACTTC.

This clonotype was observed a handful of times. The gene calls are TRBV5-4 and TRBJ1-1, with D unresolved. The CDR3 has 12 residues. Germline V gene data show CDR1 as SGHNT and CDR2 as YYREEE (reference sequence). The ends were cut back, 1 base at V and 6 bases at J, with 7 bases in the middle. The CDR3 nucleotides are TGTGCCAGCAGCTTGAGGACGGCTGAAGCTTTCTTT. It encodes CASSLRTAEAFF.

The sample holds a few counts of this clonotype. The chain links TRBV6-5 to TRBJ2-7, with D perhaps matching TRBD1 (6 bases). V lost 6 bases and J 1 base, leaving 13 bases between the germline ends. The CDR3 totals 14 residues. CDR1 and CDR2 (germline): MNHEY, SVGAGI. The CDR3 DNA reads TGTGCCAGCAGACCCCGACAGGTGTCCTACGAGCAGTACTTC. As protein: CASRPRQVSYEQYF.

This clonotype turned up a few times. The V gene is TRBV28, the J gene TRBJ1-4; D may be TRBD1 (5 bases). CDR3 size: 14 residues. Per the germline V gene, CDR1 is MDHEN and CDR2 is SYDVKM. V was pared by 3 bases and J by 5 bases, with 10 bases between. The CDR3 DNA reads as TGTGCCAGCAGTTTGACAGCAATAAATGAAAAACTGTTTTTT. Translating gives CASSLTAINEKLFF.

The chain recombines TRBV20-1 with TRBJ1-5, with D uncertain. Germline CDR1 DFQATT, CDR2 SNEGSKA (reference sequence). The CDR3 runs 13 residues. Trimming left V 7 bases short and J 7 bases short, with 17 bases between. The CDR3 here is CSVLGGREQPQHF. In DNA form, the CDR3 reads TGCAGTGTTCTCGGCGGGCGAGAGCAGCCCCAGCATTTT.

This clonotype appeared a few times. The rearrangement links TRBV7-9 to TRBJ2-7; 8 nucleotides align to TRBD1. This CDR3 is 17 amino acids long. CDR1 is SEHNR and CDR2 is FQNEAQ in the germline V gene (reference sequence). Trimming at V came to 2 bases and at J to 6 bases, leaving 15 bases not matched to a gene. For the CDR3, the DNA is TGTGCCAGCAGCTTAACCTCCGATGGGGCAGGGGGCGGCGAGCAGTACTTC. It codes for CASSLTSDGAGGGEQYF.

This clonotype was detected ten times or more. The chain couples TRBV2 to TRBJ1-4, with D possibly TRBD1 on 5 matching bases. V lost 7 bases to trimming and J lost 8 bases, with 17 bases between them. This CDR3 spans 14 amino acids. The germline CDR1 and CDR2 sequences are SNHLY and FYNNEI. In nucleotides, the CDR3 is TGTGCCAGCACACTGGGCCCGGGGGAAGAAAAACTGTTTTTT. Amino acids: CASTLGPGEEKLFF.

The chain employs TRBV15 and TRBJ2-5, with 9 bases aligning to TRBD2. Germline assignment: CDR1 LNHNV and CDR2 YYDKDF (reference sequence). V lost 0 bases and J lost 7; bases outside the gene matches: 12. This CDR3 contains 17 residues. The CDR3 sequence is CATSRDPPSGKKGTQYF. The CDR3 nucleotides read TGTGCCACCAGCAGAGATCCCCCTAGCGGGAAGAAAGGGACCCAGTACTTC.

This clonotype was observed at least ten times. The chain couples TRBV7-2 to TRBJ1-3, with D perhaps matching TRBD1 (6 bases). Looked up from germline, CDR1 is SGHTA and CDR2 is FQGNSA. V was pared by 1 base and J by 0 bases, with 10 bases between. The CDR3 is 16 residues long. CDR3 in amino acids: CASSLVGAHSGNTIYF. Written as DNA, the CDR3 is TGTGCCAGCAGCTTAGTGGGGGCTCACTCTGGAAACACCATATATTTT.

The chain couples TRBV5-6 to TRBJ2-7; 7 positions agree with TRBD1. The CDR3 consists of 15 residues. Germline CDR1 reads SGHDT; CDR2 reads YYEEEE. V shed 3 bases, J shed 4 bases, and the junction held 10 bases outside the gene matches. CDR3 protein: CASSSARGYSYEQYF. CDR3 coding DNA: TGTGCCAGCAGCTCGGCCAGGGGGTATTCTTACGAGCAGTACTTC.

This clonotype was seen repeatedly, ten times or more. The V and J genes are TRBV11-2 and TRBJ1-1; D is undetermined. The V gene's germline CDR1 is SGHAT and CDR2 FQNNGV. The V and J ends lost 5 bases and 7 bases respectively, with 8 bases between them. This CDR3 comprises 11 residues. The CDR3, as DNA: TGTGCCAGCAGCCCGGGTGTTGAAGCTTTCTTT. Its protein product is CASSPGVEAFF.

The chain joins TRBV28 to TRBJ1-3, with a weak D call TRBD1 (6 bases). The germline CDR1 and CDR2 sequences are MDHEN and SYDVKM. V was pared by 6 bases and J by 0 bases, with 12 bases between. The length of the CDR3 is 15 residues. Here the CDR3 reads CASSLGHLSGNTIYF. In nucleotides, the CDR3 is TGTGCCAGCAGCCTGGGACACCTCTCTGGAAACACCATATATTTT.

This clonotype showed up just a few times. This chain uses TRBV6-2 or TRBV6-3 with TRBJ1-5; D ambiguous. From germline, CDR1 is MNHEY and CDR2 SVGEGT. The ends were cut back, 0 bases at V and 1 base at J, with 13 bases in the middle. The CDR3 sequence is 17 residues long. The CDR3 loop reads CASSYSFRTRSNQPQHF. The CDR3 coding sequence is TGTGCCAGCAGTTACTCGTTCAGGACGAGGAGCAATCAGCCCCAGCATTTT.

A few counts support this clonotype. The chain carries TRBV28 and TRBJ1-4, with 9 bases lining up with TRBD1. The ends lost 4 bases at V and 5 bases at J; junction bases unmatched: 5. CDR3 length: 15 amino acids. The V gene's germline CDR1 is MDHEN and CDR2 SYDVKM. The DNA of the CDR3 is TGTGCCAGCAGTTCGGGGACAGGGCCGAATGAAAAACTGTTTTTT. The encoded protein is CASSSGTGPNEKLFF.

This clonotype was seen ten or more times. Because the CDR3's place on the DNA is in doubt, the DNA is left out and the CDR3 is given as listed by TCRdb. This chain uses TRBV28 with TRBJ2-7; TRBD1, as called in the table, went unchecked against the DNA. Ends included, the CDR3 has 14 residues. The V gene's germline CDR1 is MDHEN and CDR2 SYDVKM. CDR3 amino acids: CASSFLAGTYEQYF.

This chain uses TRBV27 with TRBJ2-1; no clear D. Trimming removed 8 bases at V and 12 bases at J, with 8 bases between. Germline CDR1 MNHEY, CDR2 SMNVEV (reference sequence). The CDR3 consists of 9 residues. The DNA for the CDR3 is TGTGCCAGCCGACAAGGGCAGTTCTTC. This gives the protein CASRQGQFF.

This clonotype is large within its sample. This sequence joins TRBV7-2 and TRBJ2-1, with 8 bases matching TRBD1. Germline V gene sequence: CDR1 SGHTA, CDR2 FQGNSA. V shed 2 bases, J shed 10 bases, and the junction held 4 bases outside the gene matches. CDR3 length: 13 residues. The chain's CDR3 is CASSLPTGDEQFF. CDR3 in DNA: TGTGCCAGCAGCTTACCGACAGGGGACGAGCAGTTCTTC.

This clonotype has at least ten counts. V is TRBV12-3 or TRBV12-4 and J is TRBJ2-2, with 10 bases lining up with TRBD1. The J segment lost 4 bases and the V segment lost 6 bases, leaving 5 bases of the junction unmatched. This CDR3 has 15 residues. CDR3 nucleotide sequence: TGTGCCAGCAGAATCGGGACAGGGGTCACCGGGGAGCTGTTTTTT. Its protein product is CASRIGTGVTGELFF.